This passage covers 10 T cell receptor beta chains from one sample sequenced in a study of cytotoxic CD8 clonotypes in ibrutinib-treated CLL. Sequenced by immunoSEQ multiplex PCR; TCRdb stores in-frame clones only, minus some. The sample contains around 310,000 clones, around four fifths of which appear only once. Sequencing was performed on PBMCs, taken before ibrutinib treatment. The receptors shown here come from a human donor with chronic lymphocytic leukemia.

V gene TRBV6-1 combines with J gene TRBJ2-7; possibly TRBD2 for D (6 bases). Germline V gene data show CDR1 as MNHNS and CDR2 as SASEGT. V lost 6 bases and J lost 11, with 20 bases in between. CDR3 size: 13 residues. CDR3: CASRTPQEGTKYF. As DNA, the CDR3 is TGTGCCAGCAGGACCCCCCAGGAGGGGACCAAGTACTTC.

This clone was found once. The J gene is TRBJ2-1, the V gene TRBV5-1; D may be TRBD2 (5 bases). V was trimmed by 1 base and J by 7 bases, leaving 33 bases between them. This CDR3 region has 21 residues. CDR1 is SGHRS, CDR2 YFSETQ, per germline. The CDR3 DNA is TGCGCCAGCAGCTTGTTAATACTCGCTCCACGAGGGAAACCCACACTGAATGAGCAGTTCTTC. It translates to CASSLLILAPRGKPTLNEQFF. The full variable domain, in which reference TRBV5-1 and TRBJ2-1 provide the parts outside the CDR3, is KAGVTQTPRYLIKTRGQQVTLSCSPISGHRSVSWYQQTPGQGLQFLFEYFSETQRNKGNFPGRFSGRQFSNSRSEMNVSTLELGDSALYLCASSLLILAPRGKPTLNEQFFGPGTRLTVL.

This clone was counted a single time. This chain links TRBV4-1 with TRBJ2-2; no firm D call. The CDR3 is 13 residues long. Trimming left V 3 bases short and J 7 bases short, with 9 bases between. In germline, CDR1 is MGHRA, CDR2 YSYEKL. CDR3 amino acids: CASSQDRRGELFF. As DNA, the CDR3 is TGCGCCAGCAGCCAGGATCGGCGCGGGGAGCTGTTTTTT.

CDR3 bases: TGTGCCAGCAGTATAAGGACAGGGGACTACGAGCAGTACTTC. Translated: CASSIRTGDYEQYF. J is TRBJ2-7 and V is TRBV6-6; 9 nucleotides agree with TRBD1. CDR1 and CDR2 (germline): MNHNY, SVGAGI (reference sequence). This CDR3 is 14 amino acids long. Germline trimming cut 5 bases from V and 3 bases from J; bases unmatched to any gene: 5.

This clone was picked up a small number of times. The rearrangement links TRBV6-1 to TRBJ2-3; 7 bases match TRBD2. The CDR3 runs to 14 residues. Germline assignment: CDR1 MNHNS and CDR2 SASEGT. J lost 3 bases, V lost 7 bases, and 7 bases had no gene match. In DNA form, the CDR3 reads TGTGCCAGCAAGTCTAGCGGAAAGACAGATACGCAGTATTTT. This translates into CASKSSGKTDTQYF.

The genes are TRBV6-1 and TRBJ2-7; D gene ambiguous. The V end was cut by 6 bases, the J end by 0 bases, with 9 bases between. The CDR3 consists of 13 residues. From germline, CDR1 is MNHNS and CDR2 SASEGT. CDR3 sequence reads: CASRAGPSYEQYF. CDR3 DNA: TGTGCCAGCAGAGCCGGACCCTCCTACGAGCAGTACTTC.

This sequence joins TRBV27 and TRBJ1-3; D is possibly TRBD1 (5 bases). V was cut by 4 bases and J by 8 bases, with 6 bases left in between. This CDR3 has 11 amino acids. Germline V gene lookup returns CDR1 MNHEY and CDR2 SMNVEV (reference sequence). CDR3 amino acids: CASSSGDTIYF. The CDR3 DNA reads as TGTGCCAGCAGTTCGGGGGACACCATATATTTT.

The chain employs TRBV6-5 and TRBJ2-1, with D possibly being TRBD1 or TRBD2 (6 bases each). The length of the CDR3 is 13 residues. Trimming took 0 bases from V and 10 from J, leaving 10 bases between them. The germline V gene encodes CDR1 MNHEY and CDR2 SVGAGI. This CDR3 reads CASSYSQGGEQFF. In DNA, the CDR3 is TGTGCCAGCAGTTACTCGCAAGGGGGGGAGCAGTTCTTC.

The rearrangement joins TRBV7-9 to TRBJ2-1; TRBD2 matches 8 bases. Germline V gives CDR1 SEHNR, CDR2 FQNEAQ (reference sequence). The V segment lost 5 bases and the J segment 6 bases; nucleotides outside the gene matches: 12. This CDR3 spans 16 amino acids. CDR3 amino acids: CASSQRPGGPTNEQFF. In DNA form, the CDR3 reads TGTGCCAGCAGCCAAAGGCCGGGAGGGCCTACCAATGAGCAGTTCTTC.

J is TRBJ2-2 and V is TRBV9, with a weak D call TRBD2 (6 bases). The germline V gene has CDR1 SGDLS and CDR2 YYNGEE. V lost 6 bases and J lost 6, with 18 bases in between. The length of the CDR3 is 15 residues. The CDR3, as DNA: TGTGCCAGCAATAGTGGGAGGAGGGCCGCCGGGGAGCTGTTTTTT. Translated: CASNSGRRAAGELFF.